The clone carrying this T cell receptor (beta chain) occurred many times. Its antigen remains unidentified. TCRdb redid the calling of the 5' RACE reads with MiXCR, one entry per CDR3 protein. Of hundreds of thousands of distinct CDR3 sequences detected, about 13% appear once; the ten largest clones hold around an eighth. This entry comes from a study of T cells after yellow fever vaccination. Across the whole study: In the case of low-cell-number fractions, SMART-Seq v4 Ultra Low Input was used for preparation.

Findings of the study overall: Sorted repertoires could include abundant contaminating clonotypes from bulk cells. The CD4 and CD8 compartments had a small share of their clonotypes in common.

The receptor's source is a man younger than 40 who received the YFV17D yellow fever vaccine. The sequencing here drew on PBMCs, taken on the day of the yellow fever booster vaccination.

The CDR3 coding sequence is TGTGCCAGCAGCCCGGGACTAGGGACCTACGAGCAGTACTTC. This translates into CASSPGLGTYEQYF. The chain recombines TRBV12-3 or TRBV12-4 with TRBJ2-7; TRBD2 matches 8 bases. The V and J ends lost 6 bases and 2 bases, in that order; junction bases with no gene match: 6. The CDR3 runs 14 residues.